Listed here are 12 T cell receptor beta chains from one sample, sequenced in a study of blood T cell repertoires in COVID-19. Sequencing used immunoSEQ multiplex PCR; TCRdb keeps in-frame clones, though not all of them. The table has 150,000 to 200,000 clones, approximately 87% seen once. Specimen: peripheral blood. The origin of the receptors is a man aged 18 to 29 with active or convalescent COVID-19.

V gene TRBV7-9 combines with J gene TRBJ2-2; D not certain. Trimming pared 5 bases from V and 6 bases from J, leaving 7 bases between. The CDR3 has 12 residues. CDR1 SEHNR and CDR2 FQNEAQ come from the germline V gene (reference sequence). This CDR3 reads CASSPSPGELFF. The DNA of the CDR3 is TGTGCCAGCAGCCCCTCCCCCGGGGAGCTGTTTTTT.

The chain combines TRBV29-1 with TRBJ1-1; no reliable D call. Germline CDR1 is SQVTM and CDR2 is ANQGSEA. This CDR3 spans 14 amino acids. The V end lost 4 bases, the J end lost 1 base, and 13 bases lay between the germline ends. The CDR3 sequence is CSVVSSTGNTEAFF. The CDR3 coding sequence is TGCAGCGTTGTGAGTTCCACCGGGAACACTGAAGCTTTCTTT. Complete variable domain (other parts from reference TRBV29-1 and TRBJ1-1): SAVISQKPSRDICQRGTSLTIQCQVDSQVTMMFWYRQQPGQSLTLIATANQGSEATYESGFVIDKFPISRPNLTFSTLTVSNMSPEDSSIYLCSVVSSTGNTEAFFGQGTRLTVV.

The rearrangement uses TRBV2 and TRBJ2-7; D might be TRBD1 (6 bases). The CDR3 loop spans 16 amino acids. The V gene lost 5 bases and the J gene lost 0 bases, with 17 bases spanning the gap. Germline CDR1 is SNHLY and CDR2 is FYNNEI. The CDR3 nucleotides read TGTGCCAGCAGTCTACGATCTCAGGGGAACTCCTACGAGCAGTACGTC. Its protein is CASSLRSQGNSYEQYV.

The chain has TRBV7-6 and TRBJ2-1; D may be TRBD1 (6 bases). Germline CDR1 reads SGHVS; CDR2 reads FNYEAQ. Trimming removed 1 base from V and 4 bases from J, with 11 bases in between. The CDR3 sequence is 15 residues long. CDR3 in amino acids: CASSLEGEGYNEQFF. CDR3 nucleotide sequence: TGTGCCAGCAGCTTAGAGGGGGAAGGTTACAATGAGCAGTTCTTC.

This clone was observed a single time. The chain joins TRBV5-6 to TRBJ1-4, with 8 bases lining up with TRBD1. This CDR3 comprises 18 residues. The V gene end was trimmed by 0 bases and the J gene end by 4 bases; junction bases not matched to a gene: 11. From germline, CDR1 is SGHDT and CDR2 YYEEEE. Here the CDR3 reads CASSLAGGGGSVNEKLFF. The CDR3 coding sequence is TGTGCCAGCAGCTTGGCAGGGGGCGGAGGGAGCGTTAATGAAAAACTGTTTTTT.

V usage is TRBV5-1 and J usage is TRBJ2-1; tentative D call: TRBD2 (6 bases). The germline CDR1 and CDR2 sequences are SGHRS and YFSETQ. Trimming removed 4 bases at V and 6 bases at J, with 20 bases between. CDR3 length: 16 residues. CDR3: CASSGGDVPFGNEQFF. In DNA form, the CDR3 reads TGCGCCAGCAGCGGAGGGGACGTCCCTTTCGGCAATGAGCAGTTCTTC.

This clone appeared once. This rearrangement joins TRBV7-3 to TRBJ2-3; TRBD2 matches at 10 bases. The CDR3 spans 18 residues. In germline, CDR1 is SGHTA, CDR2 FQGTGA. After removal of 5 bases from V and 0 bases from J, the junction contained 11 bases not matched to a gene. CDR3 nucleotides: TGTGCCAGCAGCCGAGCTAGCGGGAGTTCTCCTAGCACAGATACGCAGTATTTT. Encoded protein: CASSRASGSSPSTDTQYF.

The rearrangement joins TRBV12-5 to TRBJ2-3; D remains ambiguous. CDR1 LGHNT and CDR2 FRNRAP come from the germline V gene. Trimming left V 8 bases short and J 8 bases short, with 17 bases between. The CDR3 covers 13 residues. In nucleotides, the CDR3 is TGTGCTAGTCAAGGAGTAGGCCTCGCTACGCAGTATTTT. It is translated as CASQGVGLATQYF. The whole variable domain, filled in from reference TRBV12-5 and TRBJ2-3, reads DARVTQTPRHKVTEMGQEVTMRCQPILGHNTVFWYRQTMMQGLELLAYFRNRAPLDDSGMPKDRFSAEMPDATLATLKIQPSEPRDSAVYFCASQGVGLATQYFGPGTRLTVL.

The rearrangement uses TRBV7-9 and TRBJ2-7; unclear D gene. Trimming took off 5 bases at V and 2 bases at J, with 10 bases between the two ends. CDR3 size: 13 residues. CDR1 SEHNR and CDR2 FQNEAQ come from the germline V gene (reference sequence). Written as DNA, the CDR3 is TGTGCCAGCAGCCCCCGTAGTACCTACGAGCAGTACTTC. It specifies CASSPRSTYEQYF. Drawing the rest from reference TRBV7-9 and TRBJ2-7, the complete variable domain is DTGVSQNPRHKITKRGQNVTFRCDPISEHNRLYWYRQTLGQGPEFLTYFQNEAQLEKSRLLSDRFSAERPKGSFSTLEIQRTEQGDSAMYLCASSPRSTYEQYFGPGTRLTVT.

The chain links TRBV3-1 (or the pseudogene TRBV3-2) to TRBJ1-3, with TRBD1 matching over 8 bases. The CDR3 spans 15 residues. Germline trimming cut 6 bases from V and 2 bases from J; bases unmatched to any gene: 6. Per the germline V gene, CDR1 is LGHDT and CDR2 is YNNKEL (reference sequence). The CDR3 region has the DNA TGTGCCAGCAGTTTCCGGACAGGGACTGGAAACACCATATATTTT. Translated, it gives CASSFRTGTGNTIYF.

In its sample, this clone was seen once. CDR3 in DNA: TGCAGCGTTGAGCCTTTAGAAAACACCATATATTTT. The encoded protein is CSVEPLENTIYF. The V gene is TRBV29-1, the J gene TRBJ1-3; D remains ambiguous. Germline V gene data show CDR1 as SQVTM and CDR2 as ANQGSEA. The CDR3 is 12 amino acids. V was clipped by 3 bases and J by 6 bases, with 9 bases between them.

CDR3 amino acids: CASSLVAVRGMNTEAFF. The CDR3 DNA is TGTGCCAGCAGCTTAGTAGCAGTTAGGGGCATGAACACTGAAGCTTTCTTT. J is TRBJ1-1 and V is TRBV7-9; maybe TRBD1 (5 bases). Trimming took off 1 base at V and 0 bases at J, with 15 bases between the two ends. Per the germline V gene, CDR1 is SEHNR and CDR2 is FQNEAQ (reference sequence). This CDR3 comprises 17 residues.